This T cell receptor (beta chain) was captured in a study of vaccination and CD4 T cells after COVID-19 (dated 2022 in TCRdb). Regarding the research as a whole: Convalescent patients had a positive SARS-CoV-2 result on nasal swab PCR, and of these patients, fewer than ten had mild disease and one had severe disease. The convalescent cohort comprised six males and four females, including two Hispanic individuals, seven Caucasians, two Asians and one multiracial person. Each participant got two doses of either the Pfizer-BioNTech BNT162b2 vaccine (n=8) or the Moderna mRNA-1273 vaccine (n=2). Post-COVID blood samples were collected from convalescent patients a median of roughly 100 days after diagnosis, with a range of roughly 35 to 180 days. Post-vaccine blood samples were obtained a median of around 67 days after the second vaccine dose, with a range of roughly 13 to 250 days. The cultures were stimulated with overlapping spike peptide pools from SARS-CoV-2 and from the common cold coronaviruses HCoV-NL63, HCoV-OC43 and HCoV-229E. Control cultures received a CEFX viral epitope pool as the positive control, an HIV-1 Nef peptide pool as the negative control, or no peptide. In ten to eleven COVID-19 convalescent patients and a few infection-naive healthy vaccine recipients, the spike-specific CD4+ TCR repertoire before mRNA vaccination was compared with the repertoire after mRNA vaccination.

The cysteine opens and the phenylalanine closes a CDR3 of 14 amino acids. The kept DNA is CDR3 alone, 42 bases in frame from the first base. Here V drops 2 bases and J drops 4 bases, and the junction holds 2 bases not matched to any gene. As regards this clonotype: The specificity of this receptor is unknown. The sample holds no much larger clone one base away, and base qualities are not on file.

Paper-wide results and their limitations: Nearly all vaccine-specific clones in convalescent patients (304 of 307) were mono-reactive for SARS-CoV-2 spike rather than cross-reactive with common cold coronaviruses. Among convalescent patients, a median around 83% of the SARS-CoV-2-reactive clones seen after vaccination appeared only after vaccination, which suggests priming specific to the vaccine. Although the median number of SARS-CoV-2-reactive clonotypes went up from around 20 after infection to some 40 after vaccination, the increase was not significant. The number of convalescent patients in the study was relatively small, and the study did not examine early timepoints following natural infection.

Library preparation employed PCR. DNA from cultured CD4+ T cells was subjected to TCR sequencing with the Oncomine TCR Beta short-read assay at the Johns Hopkins FTIC core. The QIAamp micro DNA kit was used to extract genomic DNA from the cultured CD4+ T cells. Oncomine TCR Beta libraries from cultured CD4+ T cells were pooled with unique dual indexes and sequenced on an Illumina iSeq 100. As for the original processing: Non-productive sequences were removed, and CDR3s that did not start with C, did not end with F or W, or were shorter than 7 amino acids were discarded. Antigen-specific clonotypes were identified using the MANAFEST web application through comparison of peptide-stimulated wells with reference and other culture wells. To be called positive, a clone needed an FDR below 0.05, an odds ratio above 5, and a productive frequency above 0.1% in at least two of three replicate wells. Cross-reactive clonotypes were defined as significantly expanded in both SARS-CoV-2 spike wells and at least one common cold coronavirus spike condition. Levenshtein distances (stringdist) and unrooted phylogenetic trees (ape) in R version 3.6.1 were used to assess CDR3 homology. TCRdb ran its own pipeline on the public reads, namely fastp trimming at Q25 and MiXCR clone calling, and kept in-frame beta chains. Duplicate CDR3 protein sequences are folded into a single record with the most common DNA and genes. These V and J calls originate from TCRdb's pipeline instead of the authors' own analysis. The sample has approximately 13,000 distinct CDR3 sequences on record, around 60% of them singletons. The ten largest clones take up about 6.1% of the sample.

This sample's treatment or condition label indicates: approximately 10-day PBMC culture with coronavirus spike peptide pools or control peptides (ViraFEST assay). The study used the ViraFEST assay, which expanded antigen-specific T cells with peptide pools and then identified expanded clonotypes by TCR sequencing. Positive SARS-CoV-2 PCR tests in the convalescent patients dated from March to December 2020, before Alpha, Beta and Delta variants emerged in the United States. More than 1.5 million PBMCs per well were cultured in IMDM with roughly 5% human AB serum and approximately 10 IU/ml IL-2, plus 10 ug/ml peptide pools. Half of the culture medium was replaced with fresh IL-2-containing medium on days 3 and 7. After around 11 days of culture, CD4+ T cells were isolated by negative selection using the EasySep CD4+ T cell isolation kit. Ficoll-Paque Plus gradient centrifugation was used to isolate PBMCs from whole blood, and the isolated PBMCs were then either used fresh or cryopreserved at -140C. Each culture condition was generally run in triplicate wells.

Sequencing used CD4+ T cells from blood, cultured in vitro. In this chain, TRBV12-3 or TRBV12-4 is recombined with TRBJ1-3, with TRBD1 matching 7 junction bases. The TCR comes from a human donor who had recovered from COVID-19. The CDR3 region reads CASSLTGDGNTIYF. The DNA sequence follows: TGTGCCAGCAGTTTAACAGGGGACGGAAACACCATATATTTT.